This T cell receptor beta chain was sequenced for a study of T cell changes during pregnancy in multiple sclerosis (dated by TCRdb to between 2019 and 2020). Study-level background: In women with multiple sclerosis, the researchers looked at how the T cell repertoire shifted as pregnancy progressed.

The method behind the library was the immunoSEQ multiplex PCR assay. TCRdb took over this immuneACCESS table, retaining in-frame rearrangements with V and J assigned. Such tables are incomplete; in checked studies, under half of the missing clones stem from an unresolved V gene, and the remainder is unexplained. This sample holds about 24,000 clones; more than 75% were observed only once. Under 10% of the sample is held by the ten biggest clonotypes. Based on the germline V gene (reference sequence), the CDR1 and CDR2 sequences are SGHKS and YYEKEE. Including the terminal cysteine and phenylalanine, the CDR3 comprises 17 residues. Of all the DNA, just the CDR3 is kept, 51 bases in frame from base 1. Trimming removed 3 bases from V and 3 bases from J; the gene matches leave 10 bases unexplained. Of note for this clone: Its antigen is unknown. The input lacks base qualities; no much larger clone sits a single base away.

The source material was CD8+ T cells from peripheral blood mononuclear cells, sampled in the third trimester of pregnancy. The receptor comes from a female donor in good health, enrolled as a control in a pregnancy study. The chain couples TRBV5-5 to TRBJ2-3; 10 junctional bases match TRBD2. The CDR3 loop reads CASSSEGGLALTDTQYF. In nucleotide form, the sequence is TGTGCCAGCAGCTCCGAAGGGGGACTAGCGCTAACAGATACGCAGTATTTT.